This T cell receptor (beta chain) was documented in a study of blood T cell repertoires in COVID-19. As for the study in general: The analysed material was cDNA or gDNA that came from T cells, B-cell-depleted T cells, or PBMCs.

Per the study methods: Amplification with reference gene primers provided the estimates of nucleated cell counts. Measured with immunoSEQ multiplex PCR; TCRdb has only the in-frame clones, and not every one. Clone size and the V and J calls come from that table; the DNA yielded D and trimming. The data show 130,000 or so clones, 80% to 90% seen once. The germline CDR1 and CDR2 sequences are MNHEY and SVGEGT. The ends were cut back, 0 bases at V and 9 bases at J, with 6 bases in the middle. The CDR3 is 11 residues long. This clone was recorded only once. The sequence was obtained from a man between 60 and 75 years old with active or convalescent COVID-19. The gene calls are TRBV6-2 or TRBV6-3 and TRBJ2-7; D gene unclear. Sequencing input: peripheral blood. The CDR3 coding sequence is TGTGCCAGCAGTTACTCGTTCGGGCAGTACTTC. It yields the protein CASSYSFGQYF.